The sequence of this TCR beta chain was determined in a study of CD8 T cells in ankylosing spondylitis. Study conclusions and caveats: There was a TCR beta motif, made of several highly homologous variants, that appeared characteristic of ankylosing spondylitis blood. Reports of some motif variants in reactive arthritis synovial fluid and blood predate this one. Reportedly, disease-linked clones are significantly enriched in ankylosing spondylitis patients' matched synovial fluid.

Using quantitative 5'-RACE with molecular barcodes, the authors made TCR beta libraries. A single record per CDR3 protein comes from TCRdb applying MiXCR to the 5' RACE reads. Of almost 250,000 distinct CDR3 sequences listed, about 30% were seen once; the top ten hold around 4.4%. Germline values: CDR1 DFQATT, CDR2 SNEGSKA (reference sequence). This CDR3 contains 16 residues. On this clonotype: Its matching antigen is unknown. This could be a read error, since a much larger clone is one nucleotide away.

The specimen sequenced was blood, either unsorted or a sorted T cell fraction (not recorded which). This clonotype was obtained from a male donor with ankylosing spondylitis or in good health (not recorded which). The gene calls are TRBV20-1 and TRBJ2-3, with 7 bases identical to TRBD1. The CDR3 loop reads CSVRDLIQLDRDTQYF. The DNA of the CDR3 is TGCAGTGTTAGAGATCTGATCCAATTGGACAGGGATACGCAGTATTTT.